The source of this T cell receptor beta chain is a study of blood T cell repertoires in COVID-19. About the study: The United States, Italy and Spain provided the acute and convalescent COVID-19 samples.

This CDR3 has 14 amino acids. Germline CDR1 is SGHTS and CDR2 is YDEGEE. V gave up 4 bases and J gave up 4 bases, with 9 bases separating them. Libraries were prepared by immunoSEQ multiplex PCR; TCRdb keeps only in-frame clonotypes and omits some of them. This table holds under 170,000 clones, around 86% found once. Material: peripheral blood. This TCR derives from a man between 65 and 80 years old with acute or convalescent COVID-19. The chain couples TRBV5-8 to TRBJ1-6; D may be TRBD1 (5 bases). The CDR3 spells CASSTRGYNSPLHF. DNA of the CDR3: TGTGCCAGCAGCACCCGGGGGTATAATTCACCCCTCCACTTT.